This entry lists 12 T cell receptor beta chains sequenced from one sample in a study of long-term antiretroviral therapy in people with HIV (dated 2022 in TCRdb). The immunoSEQ hsTCRB v3.0 assay was used at survey level resolution to sequence the TRB variable region. As stored in TCRdb, this immuneACCESS dataset retains in-frame rearrangements with V and J assigned. A fraction of the clones does not appear; measured against another copy, unresolved V genes explain less than half of the discrepancy, and the remainder lacks a known reason. Recorded for this sample are more than 20,000 clones; roughly 94% of them occurred a single time. The top ten clonotypes cover around 2.3% of the sample. The input for sequencing was unsorted PBMCs, taken about 4.7 years after starting antiretroviral therapy. The receptor set was obtained from a woman between 45 and 60 years old with HIV.

The CDR3 DNA is TGTGCCAGCAGCACCCCGGGTGTAGGTGAAAAACTGTTTTTT. Residues: CASSTPGVGEKLFF. The chain uses TRBV5-5 and TRBJ1-4; D unclear. Germline assignment: CDR1 SGHKS and CDR2 YYEKEE (reference sequence). Deletions cut 4 bases from V and 7 bases from J, with 14 bases between. The length of the CDR3 is 14 residues.

The chain is built from TRBV7-2 and TRBJ2-3; D uncertain. The CDR3 runs to 14 residues. Germline CDR1 and CDR2: SGHTA and FQGNSA. V lost 1 base and J lost 5, with 10 bases in between. The CDR3 spells CASSLGLDVDTQYF. For the CDR3, the DNA is TGTGCCAGCAGCTTAGGCCTAGATGTAGATACGCAGTATTTT.

The chain couples TRBV2 to TRBJ2-1; maybe TRBD1 (5 bases). V lost 4 bases and J 6 bases, leaving 10 bases between the germline ends. The CDR3 spans 13 residues. Germline CDR1 SNHLY, CDR2 FYNNEI. The CDR3 sequence: CASSVKGFNEQFF. Here the CDR3 DNA reads TGTGCCAGCAGTGTAAAGGGGTTCAATGAGCAGTTCTTC.

V and J are TRBV27 and TRBJ2-2; D remains unclear. The germline V gene has CDR1 MNHEY and CDR2 SMNVEV (reference sequence). Trimming removed 2 bases at V and 4 bases at J, with 11 bases between. CDR3 length: 15 amino acids. The CDR3 coding sequence is TGTGCCAGCAGTTTAGAGCTACCTAGCACCGGGGAGCTGTTTTTT. Protein sequence: CASSLELPSTGELFF.

The chain combines TRBV2 with TRBJ2-4; D could derive from TRBD1 or TRBD2 (6 bases each). The germline V gene has CDR1 SNHLY and CDR2 FYNNEI. V dropped 6 bases and J dropped 5 bases, with 26 bases sitting between them. The CDR3 totals 18 residues. This chain's CDR3 is CASREGPERGRFENIQYF. The CDR3 DNA is TGTGCCAGCAGGGAGGGGCCGGAAAGGGGGAGGTTTGAAAACATTCAGTACTTC.

This clone has just one count. The chain recombines TRBV7-9 with TRBJ2-2; the D gene is possibly TRBD2 (5 bases). The length of the CDR3 is 17 residues. The ends were cut back, 7 bases at V and 2 bases at J, with 20 bases in the middle. The V gene's germline CDR1 is SEHNR and CDR2 FQNEAQ (reference sequence). CDR3 bases: TGTGCCAGCACGATGGGAGCGCTTGTGGTTAACACCGGGGAGCTGTTTTTT. As protein: CASTMGALVVNTGELFF.

This clone was seen only once. The gene calls are TRBV6-1 and TRBJ1-4, with D possibly matching TRBD1 (6 bases). This CDR3 contains 15 residues. Germline loops: CDR1 MNHNS, CDR2 SASEGT. The germline V and J ends were trimmed by 6 bases and 0 bases, with 11 bases remaining between them. CDR3 sequence (DNA): TGTGCCAGCAGGAGACAGGAAGCAACTAATGAAAAACTGTTTTTT. Its translation is CASRRQEATNEKLFF.

The chain links TRBV27 to TRBJ2-1, with D possibly being TRBD1 (5 bases). The CDR3 has 16 residues. V lost 3 bases and J 2 bases, leaving 14 bases between the germline ends. CDR1 is MNHEY and CDR2 is SMNVEV in the germline V gene (reference sequence). CDR3 amino acids: CASSFGSGQTYNEQFF. DNA of the CDR3: TGTGCCAGCAGTTTCGGGTCAGGGCAGACCTACAATGAGCAGTTCTTC.

This chain uses TRBV4-2 with TRBJ1-1, with TRBD1 as a possible D gene (6 bases). Trimming shortened V by 7 bases and J by 3 bases, and 15 bases separated the two germline ends. The CDR3 length is 14 residues. Germline loops: CDR1 LGHNA, CDR2 YNFKEQ. The CDR3 region is CASNRGGMDTEAFF. Here the CDR3 DNA reads TGTGCCAGCAACCGAGGGGGAATGGACACTGAAGCTTTCTTT.

The rearrangement uses TRBV6-1 and TRBJ2-3; 14 bases align to TRBD2. V lost 1 base, J lost 1 base, and 7 bases stayed unmatched. This CDR3 spans 19 amino acids. In germline, CDR1 is MNHNS, CDR2 SASEGT. CDR3 bases: TGTGCCAGCAGTGAAGGGGGGACTAGCGGGAGTGAGGGCACAGATACGCAGTATTTT. Translating it yields CASSEGGTSGSEGTDTQYF.

The chain couples TRBV5-8 to TRBJ2-1; D is unclear. CDR3 length equals 13 residues. V dropped 3 bases and J dropped 6 bases, with 10 bases sitting between them. The germline V gene encodes CDR1 SGHTS and CDR2 YDEGEE. CDR3 sequence: CASSSPFPNEQFF. CDR3 in DNA: TGTGCCAGCAGCTCTCCTTTCCCCAATGAGCAGTTCTTC.

The chain is built from TRBV5-8 and TRBJ2-5; 7 bases agree with TRBD2. CDR1 is SGHTS and CDR2 is YDEGEE in the germline V gene. The junction had 13 bases not matched to a gene; V was cut back by 6 bases and J by 5 bases. The CDR3 consists of 15 residues. The CDR3 spells CASTPGLPLGETQYF. CDR3 sequence (DNA): TGTGCCAGCACCCCGGGACTACCCCTCGGCGAGACCCAGTACTTC.